Presented here are 4 T cell receptor beta chains from one specimen sequenced in a study of blood T cell repertoires in COVID-19. The method was immunoSEQ multiplex PCR; TCRdb's version includes in-frame clones alone and lacks a portion of them. The sample lists about 150,000 clones; roughly 88% were seen once. Sequencing was carried out using peripheral blood. The receptors shown here come from a man aged 55 to 70 with COVID-19, enrolled during active disease.

The chain has TRBV6-5 and TRBJ1-3, with unresolved D. Trimming shortened V by 7 bases and J by 1 base, and 14 bases separated the two germline ends. The CDR3 is 15 residues long. From germline, CDR1 is MNHEY and CDR2 SVGAGI. CDR3 bases: TGTGCCAGCACCGGGGTGGCGACGTCTGGAAACACCATATATTTT. Amino acids: CASTGVATSGNTIYF.

The chain uses TRBV6-2 or TRBV6-3 and TRBJ1-2; TRBD1 is a possible D gene (6 bases). CDR1 and CDR2 (germline): MNHEY, SVGEGT. The CDR3 runs to 12 residues. Trimming took off 4 bases at V and 5 bases at J, with 8 bases between the two ends. CDR3 sequence reads: CASSSQGYGYTF. The CDR3 bases are TGTGCCAGCAGTTCACAGGGATATGGCTACACCTTC.

The chain joins TRBV7-2 to TRBJ2-5, with TRBD1 matching 11 bases. Per the germline V gene, CDR1 is SGHTA and CDR2 is FQGNSA. V was pared by 5 bases and J by 5 bases, with 7 bases of the junction left unmatched. The CDR3 consists of 15 residues. DNA of the CDR3: TGTGCCAGCAGCGGAAGGACAGGGGGCAGGGAGACCCAGTACTTC. Its translation is CASSGRTGGRETQYF.

V and J are TRBV6-2 or TRBV6-3 and TRBJ1-5; D call uncertain. Per germline, CDR1 MNHEY and CDR2 SVGEGT. V lost 4 bases and J lost 0, with 7 bases in between. The CDR3 runs 14 residues. The CDR3 loop reads CASSSTASNQPQHF. In DNA, the CDR3 is TGTGCCAGCAGTTCAACAGCTAGCAATCAGCCCCAGCATTTT.